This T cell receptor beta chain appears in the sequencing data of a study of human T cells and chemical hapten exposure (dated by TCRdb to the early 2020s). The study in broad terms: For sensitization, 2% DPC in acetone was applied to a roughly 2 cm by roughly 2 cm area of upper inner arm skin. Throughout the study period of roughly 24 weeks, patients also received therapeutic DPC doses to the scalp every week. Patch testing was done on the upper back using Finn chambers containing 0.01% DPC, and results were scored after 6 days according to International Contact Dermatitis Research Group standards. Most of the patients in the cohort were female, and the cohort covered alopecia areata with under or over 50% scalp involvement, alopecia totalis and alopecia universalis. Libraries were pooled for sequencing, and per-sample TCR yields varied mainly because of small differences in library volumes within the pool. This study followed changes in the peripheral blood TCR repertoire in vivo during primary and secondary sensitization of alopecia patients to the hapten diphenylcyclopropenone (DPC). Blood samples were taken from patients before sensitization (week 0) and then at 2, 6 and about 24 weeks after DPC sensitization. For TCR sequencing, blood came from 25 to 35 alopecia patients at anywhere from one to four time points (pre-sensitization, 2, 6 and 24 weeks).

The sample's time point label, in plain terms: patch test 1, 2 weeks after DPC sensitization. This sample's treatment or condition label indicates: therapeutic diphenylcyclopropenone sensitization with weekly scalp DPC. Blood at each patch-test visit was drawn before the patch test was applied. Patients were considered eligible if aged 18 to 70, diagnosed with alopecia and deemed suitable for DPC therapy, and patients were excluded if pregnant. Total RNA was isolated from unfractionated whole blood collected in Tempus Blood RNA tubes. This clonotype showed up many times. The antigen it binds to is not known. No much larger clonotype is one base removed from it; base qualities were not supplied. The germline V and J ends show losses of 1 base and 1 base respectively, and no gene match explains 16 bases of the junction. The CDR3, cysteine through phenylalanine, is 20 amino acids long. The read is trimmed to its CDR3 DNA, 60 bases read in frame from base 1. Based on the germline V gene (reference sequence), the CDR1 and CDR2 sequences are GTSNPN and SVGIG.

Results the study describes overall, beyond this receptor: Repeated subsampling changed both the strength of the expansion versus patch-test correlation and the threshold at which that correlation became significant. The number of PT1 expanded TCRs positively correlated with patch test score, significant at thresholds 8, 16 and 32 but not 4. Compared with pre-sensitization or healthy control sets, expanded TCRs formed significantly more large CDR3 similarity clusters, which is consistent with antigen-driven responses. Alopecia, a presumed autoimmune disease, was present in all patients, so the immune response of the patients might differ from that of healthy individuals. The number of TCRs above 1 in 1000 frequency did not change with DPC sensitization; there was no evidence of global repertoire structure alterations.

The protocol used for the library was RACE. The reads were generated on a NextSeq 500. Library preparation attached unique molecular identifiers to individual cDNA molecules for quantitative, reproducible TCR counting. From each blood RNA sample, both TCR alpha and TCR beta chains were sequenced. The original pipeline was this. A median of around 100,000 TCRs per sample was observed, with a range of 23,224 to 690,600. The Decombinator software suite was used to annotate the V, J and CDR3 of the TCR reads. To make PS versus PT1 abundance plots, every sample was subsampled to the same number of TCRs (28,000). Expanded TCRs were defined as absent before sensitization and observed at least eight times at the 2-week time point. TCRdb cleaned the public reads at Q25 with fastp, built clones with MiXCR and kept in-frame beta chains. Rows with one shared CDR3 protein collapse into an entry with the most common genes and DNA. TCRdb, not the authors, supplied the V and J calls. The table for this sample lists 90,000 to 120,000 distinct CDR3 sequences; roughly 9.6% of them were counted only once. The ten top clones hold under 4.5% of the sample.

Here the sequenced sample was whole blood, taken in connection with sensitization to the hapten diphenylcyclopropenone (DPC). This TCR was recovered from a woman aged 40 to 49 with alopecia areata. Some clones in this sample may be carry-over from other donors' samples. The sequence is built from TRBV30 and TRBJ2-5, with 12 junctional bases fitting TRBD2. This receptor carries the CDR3 CAWSAWIPGLAGTLQETQYF. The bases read TGTGCCTGGAGTGCATGGATACCCGGACTAGCGGGGACCCTCCAAGAGACCCAGTACTTC.